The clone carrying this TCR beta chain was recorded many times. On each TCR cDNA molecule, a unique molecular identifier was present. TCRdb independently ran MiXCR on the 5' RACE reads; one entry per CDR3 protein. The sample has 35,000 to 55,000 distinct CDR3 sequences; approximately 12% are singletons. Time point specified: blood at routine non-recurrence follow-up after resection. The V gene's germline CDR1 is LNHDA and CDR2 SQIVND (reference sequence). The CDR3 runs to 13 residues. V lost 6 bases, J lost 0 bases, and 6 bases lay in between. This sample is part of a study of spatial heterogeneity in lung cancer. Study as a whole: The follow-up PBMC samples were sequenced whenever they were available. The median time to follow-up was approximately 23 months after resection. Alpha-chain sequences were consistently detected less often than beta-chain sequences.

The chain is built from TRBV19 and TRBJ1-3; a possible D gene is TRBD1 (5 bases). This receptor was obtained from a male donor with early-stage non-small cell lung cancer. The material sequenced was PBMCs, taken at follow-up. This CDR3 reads CASRDSSGNTIYF. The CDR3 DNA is TGTGCCAGTAGAGACAGCTCTGGAAACACCATATATTTT.